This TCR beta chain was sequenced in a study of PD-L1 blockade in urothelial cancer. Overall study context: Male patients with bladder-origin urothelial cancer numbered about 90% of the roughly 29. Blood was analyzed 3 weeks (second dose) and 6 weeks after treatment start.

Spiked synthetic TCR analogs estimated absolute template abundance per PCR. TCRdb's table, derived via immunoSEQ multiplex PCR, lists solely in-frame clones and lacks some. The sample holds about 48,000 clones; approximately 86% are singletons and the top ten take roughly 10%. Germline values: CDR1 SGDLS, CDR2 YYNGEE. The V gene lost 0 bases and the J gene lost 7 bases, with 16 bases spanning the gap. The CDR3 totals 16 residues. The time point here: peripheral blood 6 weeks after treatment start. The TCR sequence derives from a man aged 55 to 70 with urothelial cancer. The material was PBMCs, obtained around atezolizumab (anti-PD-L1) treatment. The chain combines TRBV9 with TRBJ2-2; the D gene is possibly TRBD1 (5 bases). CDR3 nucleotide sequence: TGTGCCAGCAGCGTAGCTGTCGCTAGACAGAGCGGGGAGCTGTTTTTT. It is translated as CASSVAVARQSGELFF.